This is a list of T cell receptor beta chains from one sample in a study of T cell responses to AZD1222 COVID-19 vaccine. The protocol was immunoSEQ multiplex PCR, while the TCRdb copy is restricted to in-frame clones and leaves out a portion. The data show around 130,000 clones, about nine tenths seen once. Sequencing used peripheral blood, obtained 28 days after the second AZD1222 dose. The receptors were sampled from an adult who received the AZD1222 COVID-19 vaccine. The CDR3 runs from the conserved cysteine through the conserved F or W. D genes are given only for firm matches. Clone sizes are given selectively: once, few, many, or a class where the clone is expanded.

clone size	V gene	D gene	J gene	CDR3 DNA	CDR3 protein
NA	TRBV30	NA	TRBJ1-1	TGTGCCTGGAGTACCGGGTGGGACACTGAAGCTTTCTTT	CAWSTGWDTEAFF
NA	TRBV30	NA	TRBJ1-6	TGTGCCTGGAGTCGGACACCGAATAATTCACCCCTCCACTTT	CAWSRTPNNSPLHF
NA	TRBV9	NA	TRBJ1-1	TGTGCCAGCACCCACGGACAAAACACTGAAGCTTTCTTT	CASTHGQNTEAFF
NA	TRBV7-9	NA	TRBJ1-1	TGTGCCAGCAGCTTAGATGGGGGGCGAGCTGAAGCTTTCTTT	CASSLDGGRAEAFF
NA	TRBV7-2	TRBD1	TRBJ1-1	TGTGCCAGCAGCTTGCAGGGGGCTCTGAACACTGAAGCTTTCTTT	CASSLQGALNTEAFF
NA	TRBV3-1/TRBV3-2	TRBD2	TRBJ2-1	TGTGCCAGCAGCCATACTAGCGGGGGGAATGAGCAGTTCTTC	CASSHTSGGNEQFF
NA	TRBV7-9	NA	TRBJ1-6	TGTGCCAGCAGCTTAGGGTGGGGGGCTAAGGATTCACCCCTCCACTTT	CASSLGWGAKDSPLHF
NA	TRBV30	NA	TRBJ1-1	TGTGCCTGGAGTGTAAACTTGAACACTGAAGCTTTCTTT	CAWSVNLNTEAFF
NA	TRBV19	NA	TRBJ2-1	TGTGCCAGTAGTATCATGCATCCACCGTGGGCAGCTCTTGAGAGTGATGAGCAGTTCTTC	CASSIMHPPWAALESDEQFF
few	TRBV2	NA	TRBJ2-7	TGTGCCAGCACCCCCGAGGGAAGCTCCTACGAGCAGTACTTC	CASTPEGSSYEQYF
few	TRBV5-1	NA	TRBJ2-7	TGCGCCAGCAGCTTGTGGTCAGGGTCTTGGGAGCAGTACTTC	CASSLWSGSWEQYF
NA	TRBV24-1	TRBD1	TRBJ2-2	TGTGCCACCAGTGCAACAGGGGGCATCGCCGGGGAGCTGTTTTTT	CATSATGGIAGELFF